The sequence of this T cell receptor (beta chain) was determined in a study of STAT3 mutations in large granular lymphocyte leukemia. Study context: Over half of T-LGLL patients had one or more immunosuppressive regimens.

Study results and caveats: Every T-LGLL patient had at least one immunodominant TCRbeta clonotype. Treatment regimens differed across patients between samplings.

On this clone itself: The antigen remains undetermined.

This table comes from immunoSEQ multiplex PCR, and its TCRdb copy is limited to in-frame clones, with some not included. Altogether 16,000 or so clones are present, just under 85% being singletons, with the ten largest covering about 9.1%. The sample taken for sequencing was peripheral blood mononuclear cells. This TCR was sampled from a man aged 45 to 65 with T-cell large granular lymphocyte leukemia. Some clones in this sample may be carry-over from other donors' samples.

The CDR3 loop is CASSKTGASYEQYF. The CDR3, as DNA: TGTGCCAGCAGTAAAACCGGGGCAAGCTACGAGCAGTACTTC. The rearrangement links TRBV27 to TRBJ2-7; possibly TRBD1 or TRBD2 for D (5 bases each). This CDR3 contains 14 residues. The V gene's germline CDR1 is MNHEY and CDR2 SMNVEV (reference sequence). Trimming pared 5 bases from V and 3 bases from J, leaving 14 bases between.